The 4 T cell receptor beta chains below all came from one sample that was sequenced in a study of radiotherapy plus CTLA-4 blockade in lung cancer. Clones were sequenced by immunoSEQ multiplex PCR, and TCRdb holds only the in-frame ones, with some missing. This repertoire shows about 16,000 clones, approximately 72% found once; its top ten account for less than 70%. The source was peripheral blood, collected from a patient treated with radiotherapy plus ipilimumab. These receptors originate from a human donor with non-small cell lung cancer whose response to radiotherapy plus ipilimumab could not be evaluated.

This rearrangement joins TRBV4-3 to TRBJ1-6; D may be TRBD1 (6 bases). Trimming took 0 bases from V and 5 from J, leaving 8 bases between them. The germline V gene encodes CDR1 LGHNA and CDR2 YSLEER. The CDR3 sequence is 15 residues long. CDR3 in amino acids: CASSQEQGNNSPLHF. As DNA, the CDR3 is TGCGCCAGCAGCCAAGAACAGGGAAATAATTCACCCCTCCACTTT.

This clone was seen a few times. This sequence joins TRBV28 and TRBJ1-3; 12 bases align to TRBD1. Looked up from germline, CDR1 is MDHEN and CDR2 is SYDVKM. The CDR3 has 21 amino acids. The V gene end was trimmed by 8 bases and the J gene end by 2 bases; junction bases not matched to a gene: 22. In DNA, the CDR3 is TGTGCCAGCCGCCCTGACTTTGGGACAGGGGGCGACTTCATCCCTGGAAACACCATATATTTT. It codes for CASRPDFGTGGDFIPGNTIYF. Variable domain in full (rest from reference TRBV28 and TRBJ1-3): DVKVTQSSRYLVKRTGEKVFLECVQDMDHENMFWYRQDPGLGLRLIYFSYDVKMKEKGDIPEGYSVSREKKERFSLILESASTNQTSMYLCASRPDFGTGGDFIPGNTIYFGEGSWLTVV.

This chain uses TRBV6-1 with TRBJ2-5; 7 bases are shared with TRBD1. The V segment lost 7 bases and the J segment 1 base; nucleotides outside the gene matches: 9. There are 15 residues in the CDR3. Per germline, CDR1 MNHNS and CDR2 SASEGT. The CDR3 is CASTKSTGPQETQYF. The DNA for the CDR3 is TGTGCCAGCACCAAATCGACAGGGCCCCAAGAGACCCAGTACTTC.

The rearrangement uses TRBV27 and TRBJ1-2; 8 bases map to TRBD1. V dropped 4 bases and J dropped 6; count of bases not matched to a gene: 13. Germline CDR1 is MNHEY and CDR2 is SMNVEV (reference sequence). The CDR3 extends over 16 amino acids. This CDR3 is CASSSQGAGVRNGYTF. DNA for the CDR3: TGTGCCAGCAGTTCCCAGGGGGCTGGGGTGAGGAATGGCTACACCTTC.